This T cell receptor beta chain is from a study of T cell responses to AZD1222 COVID-19 vaccine (dated by TCRdb to the early 2020s). Study-wide context: Because spike-specific TCR depth and breadth did not differ between the two schedules, AZD1222 recipients who got a second dose at roughly 4 weeks were pooled with those who got a second dose at roughly 12 weeks. TCR sequencing covered about 230 trial participants: around 210 given two doses of AZD1222 and approximately 26 given two doses of MenACWY control vaccine. Trial participants were enrolled into age subgroups of 18-55, 56-69 and 70-plus years, which contained around 150, 28 and 57 TCR-sequenced participants, respectively. The investigation overall reported the following: Spike-specific TCR breadth and depth rose significantly after two AZD1222 doses compared with day 0 and with MenACWY recipients. The whole spike protein was spanned by vaccine-associated CD4 TCRs, and dominant responses were seen in regions 160-218 and 743-854. Conclusions about previously exposed vaccinees are limited, since just six or seven AZD1222 recipients were seropositive for SARS-CoV-2 at baseline. Because no samples from the day 14 peak response were available, repertoires could be characterized only after the peak T cell response. Participants were mostly white British, with more females than males. The authors suggested clonal diversity may have been underestimated. The 56-69-year group was small, and its depth increase did not reach significance, likely because of low power. Nearly half of unique spike-specific TCRs reportedly recognized epitopes outside regions mutated in the B.1.351 and B.1.1.7 variants.

Per the germline V gene (reference sequence), GTSNPN is the CDR1 and SVGIG is the CDR2. The CDR3 runs 10 amino acids, cysteine and phenylalanine included. Just the 30-base CDR3 DNA is kept, in frame starting at base 1. Relative to germline, V is 2 bases shorter and J is 5 bases shorter, with 3 bases between their ends. The CDR3 regions of human TCRbeta chains were analyzed by immunosequencing. The study's processing was this. Repertoire TCRs were matched against a reference library of SARS-CoV-2-specific TCRs generated with the MIRA antigen-specificity platform. Breadth meant the fraction of unique TCRs that were SARS-CoV-2-associated, whereas depth meant the fraction of total T cells that were SARS-CoV-2-associated. Using the MIRA data, every spike-specific TCR was mapped to the spike region that the TCR reacted to and assigned to either a CD4 or a CD8 class. Log10-transformed breadth and depth values were compared by one-way ANOVA with Sidak's multiple comparisons tests. TCRdb stores this immuneACCESS table with in-frame sequences only. Part of the clones is absent; in the studies checked, under half of the shortfall reflects unresolved V genes, and no reason is known for the rest. D and trimming come from the DNA, and the V and J calls and clone size come from that table. Across this sample there are 150,000 to 200,000 clones, with roughly 92% seen only once. The ten largest clones take up around 1.5% of the sample.

Worth noting for this clone: Which antigen it targets is not known. No base quality values were provided; no much bigger clone lies one nucleotide off.

Read against the paper, the sample's time point label means: baseline before first vaccination. The vaccinee samples were drawn from two UK trials, COV001 and COV002, one of which was a single-blind randomized controlled phase 2/3 trial testing AZD1222 (ChAdOx1 nCoV-19) in healthy adults. Trial participant PBMC samples were collected at day 0 and day 28 after the second dose for TCRbeta chain sequencing. The receptor chain draws on TRBV30 and TRBJ2-5; no confident D gene assignment can be made. This sample comprised peripheral blood, obtained on day 0 of AZD1222 vaccination. This receptor was taken from an adult in good health. The CDR3 sequence is CAWSLETQYF. The DNA sequence is as follows: TGTGCCTGGAGTCTGGAGACCCAGTACTTC.